This is a list of T cell receptor beta chains from one sample in a study of post-analysis software for immune sequencing data. TCRdb processed the PCR reads anew with MiXCR; each CDR3 protein has one entry. The data contain fewer than 850,000 distinct CDR3 sequences, roughly 27% of them singletons. The sequencing input was blood. The receptors were gathered from a girl under 18 with multiple sclerosis. The CDR3 runs from the conserved cysteine through the conserved F or W. The D gene is left open where the match is weak. Clone size appears in some rows only: once, few, many, or a class for an expanded clone.

TRBV7-9	NA	TRBJ2-1	few	CASSFPTGSNEQFF	TGTGCCAGCAGCTTTCCTACGGGGAGCAATGAGCAGTTCTTC
TRBV12-5	NA	TRBJ1-1	NA	CASGTQANTEAFF	TGTGCTAGTGGCACACAGGCGAACACTGAAGCTTTCTTT
TRBV18	NA	TRBJ2-5	NA	CASSPPEGLGETQYF	TGTGCCAGCTCACCACCGGAGGGGCTCGGGGAGACCCAGTACTTC
TRBV6-1	NA	TRBJ2-7	NA	CASSANRDEQYF	TGTGCCAGCAGTGCTAACAGGGACGAGCAGTACTTC
TRBV10-3	NA	TRBJ1-1	NA	CATSGGVNTEAFF	TGTGCCACCTCGGGGGGGGTTAACACTGAAGCTTTCTTT
TRBV7-9	NA	TRBJ2-7	few	CASSFRTDSYEQYF	TGTGCCAGCAGCTTTAGGACGGACTCCTACGAGCAGTACTTC
TRBV28	NA	TRBJ1-1	NA	CASALEGSTEAFF	TGTGCCAGCGCTTTGGAGGGGAGTACTGAAGCTTTCTTT
TRBV5-6	NA	TRBJ2-1	NA	CASSPRAWTGGAYNGQFF	TGTGCCAGCAGCCCAAGAGCCTGGACTGGCGGAGCCTACAATGGGCAGTTCTTC
TRBV6-2/TRBV6-3	NA	TRBJ1-1	NA	CASSYWGRVDTEAFF	TGTGCCAGCAGTTATTGGGGGCGCGTCGACACTGAAGCTTTCTTT
TRBV18	NA	TRBJ1-1	NA	CASSPAGAGAEAFF	TGTGCCAGCTCACCAGCAGGGGCGGGGGCTGAAGCTTTCTTT
TRBV6-2/TRBV6-3	TRBD2	TRBJ2-1	NA	CASSYSSSGGQFF	TGTGCCAGCAGTTACTCGTCCAGCGGGGGGCAGTTCTTC
TRBV7-2	NA	TRBJ2-7	NA	CASSFGTVSSYEQYF	TGTGCCAGCAGCTTCGGCACGGTGAGCTCCTACGAGCAGTACTTC
TRBV6-1	NA	TRBJ2-1	NA	CASSDGVGRSYNEQFF	TGTGCCAGCAGTGATGGTGTGGGCCGCTCCTACAATGAGCAGTTCTTC
TRBV29-1	NA	TRBJ2-1	few	CSVATAISYYNEQFF	TGCAGCGTCGCTACAGCGATCTCATACTACAATGAGCAGTTCTTC